This paragraph covers one T cell receptor (beta chain) sequence. Individuals drawn from 20 to 25 US areas were about 18 to 100 years old. The data were obtained in a study of blood T cell repertoires in COVID-19. Clones were sequenced by immunoSEQ multiplex PCR, and TCRdb holds only the in-frame ones, with some missing. The repertoire holds fewer than 250,000 clones, with about 83% as singletons. V lost 8 bases to trimming and J lost 8 bases; unmatched junction nucleotides: 2. This CDR3 contains 13 residues. Germline V CDR1 and CDR2: SEHNR, FQNEAQ (reference sequence). This chain uses TRBV7-9 with TRBJ2-1, with TRBD2 matching 14 bases. Sequenced material: PBMCs or T cells enriched from blood (not recorded which). This receptor was identified in a middle-aged woman who had recovered from COVID-19. The CDR3 loop is CASGTSGRHEQFF. CDR3 DNA: TGTGCCAGCGGGACTAGCGGGAGACATGAGCAGTTCTTC.